One and the same sample provided the 21 T cell receptor beta chains below, sequenced in a study of shared clonotypes between healthy human individuals. Using immunoSEQ multiplex PCR, the repertoire was profiled, and TCRdb retains in-frame clones only, with some absent. The table records about 500,000 clones, over 60% of them present only once. The sequenced sample was PBMCs. All receptors come from a woman in her thirties or forties in good health. Some clones in this sample may be carry-over from other donors' samples.

This clone showed up just a few times. This same CDR3 is encoded by further DNA sequences in the sample. V gene TRBV19 combines with J gene TRBJ2-1; the D is unclear. From germline, CDR1 is LNHDA and CDR2 SQIVND (reference sequence). The CDR3 is made up of 13 amino acids. The V and J ends lost 1 base and 3 bases respectively, with 4 bases between them. The CDR3 loop reads CASSIASYNEQFF. The DNA for the CDR3 is TGTGCCAGTAGTATAGCTAGCTACAATGAGCAGTTCTTC. Full variable domain (outside the CDR3, taken from reference TRBV19 and TRBJ2-1): DGGITQSPKYLFRKEGQNVTLSCEQNLNHDAMYWYRQDPGQGLRLIYYSQIVNDFQKGDIAEGYSVSREKKESFPLTVTSAQKNPTAFYLCASSIASYNEQFFGPGTRLTVL.

The J gene is TRBJ1-2, the V gene TRBV19, with 10 nucleotides matching TRBD1. This CDR3 is built from 16 residues. Germline V lookup: CDR1 LNHDA, CDR2 SQIVND (reference sequence). J gave up 4 bases and V 5 bases, and 10 bases lay outside the gene matches. CDR3 DNA: TGTGCCAGTAGTGCCCAACGGACAGGGGGTACCTATGGCTACACCTTC. It translates to CASSAQRTGGTYGYTF.

This clone was seen repeatedly, ten times or more. The chain is built from TRBV9 and TRBJ2-1; D is unresolved. From germline, CDR1 is SGDLS and CDR2 YYNGEE. The CDR3 is made up of 15 amino acids. V lost 0 bases and J lost 4, with 11 bases in between. CDR3 sequence reads: CASSVGGMQYNEQFF. As DNA, the CDR3 is TGTGCCAGCAGCGTAGGTGGGATGCAGTACAATGAGCAGTTCTTC. The variable domain in full, with the rest retrieved from reference TRBV9 and TRBJ2-1, is DSGVTQTPKHLITATGQRVTLRCSPRSGDLSVYWYQQSLDQGLQFLIQYYNGEERAKGNILERFSAQQFPDLHSELNLSSLELGDSALYFCASSVGGMQYNEQFFGPGTRLTVL.

This clone was seen more than once but under ten times. This likely traces to a read error, being one base from a far larger clone. DNA for the CDR3: TGCAGTGCAGCAGATTATGGCCACACCTTC. This encodes CSAADYGHTF. The rearrangement uses TRBV20-1 and TRBJ1-2; unclear D gene. Germline loops: CDR1 DFQATT, CDR2 SNEGSKA (reference sequence). The CDR3 covers 10 residues.

J is TRBJ2-7 and V is TRBV5-1; 7 bases line up with TRBD2. Losses at the gene ends were 2 bases for V and 3 bases for J; bases not matched to a gene: 14. Germline loops: CDR1 SGHRS, CDR2 YFSETQ. There are 17 residues in the CDR3. Here the CDR3 reads CASSLIWVAGAVYEQYF. In DNA form, the CDR3 reads TGCGCCAGCAGCTTAATATGGGTTGCGGGAGCGGTCTACGAGCAGTACTTC.

This sequence joins TRBV6-1 and TRBJ1-5, with 7 bases lining up with TRBD1. CDR3 length equals 14 residues. CDR1 and CDR2 (germline): MNHNS, SASEGT. V trimming: 6 bases; J trimming: 2 bases; junction bases outside the gene matches: 4. The chain's CDR3 is CASRTGDGNQPQHF. The CDR3 bases are TGTGCCAGCAGAACAGGGGATGGCAATCAGCCCCAGCATTTT.

The chain uses TRBV10-3 and TRBJ2-3; D gene unclear. This CDR3 is 15 amino acids long. V was shortened by 10 bases and J by 2 bases, with 19 bases between the two germline ends. Germline V gives CDR1 ENHRY, CDR2 SYGVKD. CDR3 loop: CATTPGRATTDTQYF. The CDR3, as DNA: TGTGCCACAACCCCGGGCCGGGCGACCACAGATACGCAGTATTTT.

This clone has only one observation. A far bigger clonotype differs at one base, so this is likely a read error. The same CDR3 arises from other DNA sequences in this sample as well. V gene TRBV7-9 combines with J gene TRBJ2-3; possible D gene TRBD2, 6 bases. The germline V gene encodes CDR1 SEHNR and CDR2 FQNEAQ (reference sequence). Between the trimmed V and J ends, which lost 5 bases and 7 bases, there was a span of 16 bases. This CDR3 is built from 14 residues. CDR3 protein: CASSEYRGGNTQYF. In nucleotides, the CDR3 is TGTGCCAGCAGCGAGTACCGTGGGGGGAATACGCAGTATTTT.

Notes on this clone: A much larger clonotype is one base distant, so this may be a read error. V gene TRBV6-5 combines with J gene TRBJ2-7; D possibly matches TRBD1 or TRBD2 (5 bases each). Trimming pared 4 bases from V and 8 bases from J, leaving 15 bases between. Per the germline V gene, CDR1 is MNHEY and CDR2 is SVGAGI. This CDR3 spans 13 amino acids. The CDR3 bases are TGTGCCAGCAGTTTGGGACCTAACCATAAGCAGTACTTC. Translation: CASSLGPNHKQYF.

This chain links TRBV9 with TRBJ2-7; 7 nucleotides agree with TRBD2. The CDR3 sequence is 15 residues long. Germline V gene data show CDR1 as SGDLS and CDR2 as YYNGEE. The trim removed 3 bases at V and 5 bases at J, leaving 11 bases unmatched. The CDR3 reads CASSARSGGLNEQYF. DNA for the CDR3: TGTGCCAGCAGCGCACGTTCTGGGGGACTAAACGAGCAGTACTTC.

There are a few counts of this clone. The V and J genes are TRBV29-1 and TRBJ2-3; weak D call: TRBD1 (6 bases). Germline CDR1 is SQVTM and CDR2 is ANQGSEA. Between the trimmed V and J ends, which lost 0 bases and 14 bases, there was a span of 15 bases. This CDR3 has 12 amino acids. The CDR3 coding sequence is TGCAGCGTTGAAGATCCTGGCAAACAGGGGTATTTT. Its protein product is CSVEDPGKQGYF.

A note on this clone: Different DNA sequences within this sample yield the same CDR3. The chain joins TRBV20-1 to TRBJ2-3; D call uncertain. V lost 4 bases to trimming and J lost 3 bases, with 2 bases between them. The CDR3 runs to 10 residues. Germline CDR1 and CDR2: DFQATT and SNEGSKA (reference sequence). The CDR3 sequence is CSATTDTQYF. The CDR3 bases are TGCAGTGCTACAACAGATACGCAGTATTTT.

The chain joins TRBV7-8 to TRBJ2-7; 7 bases map to TRBD1. CDR3 size: 16 residues. In germline, CDR1 is SGHVS, CDR2 FQNEAQ. V was pared by 1 base and J by 3 bases, with 9 bases of the junction left unmatched. Here the CDR3 reads CASSLDNPGQLYEQYF. CDR3 sequence (DNA): TGTGCCAGCAGCTTAGACAACCCGGGACAGCTCTACGAGCAGTACTTC.

This clone came up a few times. The chain has TRBV28 and TRBJ1-6; perhaps TRBD1 as D (5 bases). Per the germline V gene, CDR1 is MDHEN and CDR2 is SYDVKM. The CDR3 runs to 15 residues. The V gene lost 1 base and the J gene lost 2 bases, with 6 bases spanning the gap. The CDR3: CASSLLQAYNSPLHF. The CDR3, as DNA: TGTGCCAGCAGTTTATTACAGGCCTATAATTCACCCCTCCACTTT.

The rearrangement links TRBV5-4 to TRBJ2-5, with D tentatively TRBD1 or TRBD2 (5 bases each). Germline CDR1 is SGHNT and CDR2 is YYREEE (reference sequence). The CDR3 extends over 13 amino acids. With 3 bases removed from V and 1 base from J, the gap between germline ends came to 7 bases. CDR3 sequence: CASSWGSQETQYF. For the CDR3, the DNA is TGTGCCAGCAGCTGGGGGTCCCAAGAGACCCAGTACTTC. Combining the CDR3 with reference TRBV5-4 and TRBJ2-5 gives the whole variable domain ETGVTQSPTHLIKTRGQQVTLRCSSQSGHNTVSWYQQALGQGPQFIFQYYREEENGRGNFPPRFSGLQFPNYSSELNVNALELDDSALYLCASSWGSQETQYFGPGTRLLVL.

A word on this clone: A far bigger clonotype differs at one base, so this is likely a read error. The rearrangement joins TRBV30 to TRBJ1-1, with unresolved D. Germline CDR1 GTSNPN, CDR2 SVGIG (reference sequence). CDR3 length equals 13 residues. In DNA form, the CDR3 reads TGTGCCTGGAATCGGGATTTGTACACTGAAGCTTCCTTT. Amino acid sequence: CAWNRDLYTEASF.

The genes are TRBV7-8 and TRBJ1-1; weak D call: TRBD1 (6 bases). The V and J ends lost 5 bases and 4 bases respectively, with 11 bases between them. The CDR3 runs 13 residues. The germline V gene encodes CDR1 SGHVS and CDR2 FQNEAQ. In DNA, the CDR3 is TGTGCCAGCAGCAACATCAGGGGCACTGAAGCTTTCTTT. Its translation is CASSNIRGTEAFF.

A remark on this clone: A far larger clone differs by one base, so this is likely a read error. Other DNA sequences in this specimen translate into the identical CDR3. The chain links TRBV6-6 to TRBJ1-1; D is perhaps TRBD1 (5 bases). The germline CDR1 and CDR2 sequences are MNHNY and SVGAGI (reference sequence). The CDR3 is 14 amino acids. CDR3 coding DNA: TGTGCCAGCAGTTGGGTACTGGGGGTTGGGGAAGCATTCTTT. Its translation is CASSWVLGVGEAFF.

In regard to this clone: Since a far larger clone is one base different, this is likely a read error. Other DNA sequences from this sample encode an identical CDR3 as well. The gene calls are TRBV4-1 and TRBJ1-4, with D possibly TRBD1 on 5 matching bases. There are 15 residues in the CDR3. Germline CDR1 MGHRA, CDR2 YSYEKL. CDR3 amino acids: CASSQDRVTNEKLFF. Here the CDR3 DNA reads TGCGCCAGCAGCCAAGACAGGGTAACTAATGAAAAACTATTTTTT.

This clone has ten or more counts. Other DNA sequences from this sample encode an identical CDR3 as well. The chain couples TRBV29-1 to TRBJ1-2; maybe TRBD1 (6 bases). This CDR3 is 12 amino acids long. Trimming stripped 4 bases from V and 7 bases from J, with 13 bases between. From germline, CDR1 is SQVTM and CDR2 ANQGSEA. The CDR3 DNA follows: TGCAGCGTTGGGGGGCAGGGTAGTGGCTACACCTTC. This translates into CSVGGQGSGYTF.

The chain recombines TRBV5-1 with TRBJ2-2; the D gene is possibly TRBD1 (6 bases). Germline values: CDR1 SGHRS, CDR2 YFSETQ. Trimming left V 0 bases short and J 1 base short, with 7 bases between. The CDR3 covers 15 residues. The CDR3 nucleotides read TGCGCCAGCAGCTTGGGACAGGTGAACACCGGGGAGCTGTTTTTT. Encoded protein: CASSLGQVNTGELFF.